The 10 T cell receptor beta chains presented below share a single source sample, sequenced in a study of T-cell reconstitution after alpha-beta-depleted transplantation in children. The authors prepared the TCRbeta library with unique molecular identifiers. TCRdb fed the PCR reads into MiXCR, producing one record per CDR3 protein. Among about 250,000 distinct CDR3 sequences listed, 20% to 30% were seen once. Sample: PBMCs, mostly from graft donor cells, taken 360 days after TCRalphabeta/CD19-depleted stem cell transplant. The source is a female patient aged 2 to 10 who had a stem cell transplant for congenital amegakaryocytic thrombocytopenia, so the T cells may come from the graft donor.

This clonotype was detected a few times. This sequence joins TRBV6-2 or TRBV6-3 and TRBJ2-3, with 10 nucleotides matching TRBD1. The CDR3 has 12 residues. Germline V gene sequence: CDR1 MNHEY, CDR2 SVGEGT. V gave up 8 bases and J gave up 5 bases; unmatched junction bases: 1. CDR3 DNA: TGTGCCAGCGGGGACAGGGGAGATACGCAGTATTTT. Translation: CASGDRGDTQYF.

This clonotype was observed a handful of times. V is TRBV5-1 and J is TRBJ2-5; D not certain. The CDR3 length is 14 residues. The germline V and J ends were trimmed by 4 bases and 3 bases, with 13 bases remaining between them. The germline V gene encodes CDR1 SGHRS and CDR2 YFSETQ. CDR3 nucleotide sequence: TGCGCCAGCAGCACGCCCCTAGAGGAAGAGACCCAGTACTTC. This codes for CASSTPLEEETQYF.

The chain combines TRBV21-1 with TRBJ1-2; the listed D gene, TRBD1, was not tested against the DNA. TRBV21-1 is given as a pseudogene. This CDR3 has 14 amino acids. CDR3 amino acids: CASSRFRGVNGYTF. For the CDR3, the DNA is TGTGCCAGCAGCAGATTCAGGGGTGTAAACGGCTACACCTTC.

The chain links TRBV24-1 to TRBJ2-1; D is uncertain. The V and J ends lost 5 bases and 0 bases respectively, with 7 bases between them. This CDR3 contains 14 residues. Per the germline V gene, CDR1 is KGHDR and CDR2 is SFDVKD. The CDR3 region is CATSGLSSYNEQFF. In nucleotides, the CDR3 is TGTGCCACCAGTGGCCTCAGCTCCTACAATGAGCAGTTCTTC.

Only a few counts were recorded for this clonotype. The chain combines TRBV13 with TRBJ2-2; D is ambiguous. Trimming stripped 6 bases from V and 6 bases from J, with 17 bases between. There are 15 residues in the CDR3. In germline, CDR1 is PRHDT, CDR2 FYEKMQ (reference sequence). The CDR3 DNA is TGTGCCAGCAGATGGATGGTGGCGCCGGCCGGGGAGCTGTTTTTT. Its translation is CASRWMVAPAGELFF.

This clonotype was detected only a few times. This sequence joins TRBV24-1 and TRBJ2-5; tentatively, D is TRBD1 (5 bases). Trimming shortened V by 2 bases and J by 2 bases, and 11 bases separated the two germline ends. The CDR3 runs to 15 residues. Germline CDR1 KGHDR, CDR2 SFDVKD. The CDR3 protein is CATSDSQGIQETQYF. The DNA of the CDR3 is TGTGCCACCAGTGATTCTCAGGGTATTCAAGAGACCCAGTACTTC.

The V gene is TRBV20-1, the J gene TRBJ2-2; the D gene is possibly TRBD1 (5 bases). CDR1 and CDR2 from the germline V gene are DFQATT and SNEGSKA (reference sequence). CDR3 length: 15 residues. V was shortened by 1 base and J by 1 base, with 10 bases between the two germline ends. The CDR3 coding sequence is TGCAGTGCTAGAGGACCAGGGCAGAACACCGGGGAGCTGTTTTTT. Translated: CSARGPGQNTGELFF.

This clonotype was counted only a few times. V usage is TRBV3-1 and J usage is TRBJ1-2; 7 bases are shared with TRBD1. Germline V gene sequence: CDR1 LGHDT, CDR2 YNNKEL (reference sequence). CDR3 length: 13 residues. J was trimmed by 6 bases and V by 4 bases; bases with no gene match: 5. The CDR3 protein is CASSLQGVDGYTF. CDR3 nucleotide sequence: TGTGCCAGCAGCCTCCAGGGGGTCGATGGCTACACCTTC.

This clonotype was seen a handful of times. The V gene is TRBV20-1, the J gene TRBJ2-3; 8 positions agree with TRBD1. Trimming took 2 bases from V and 6 from J; bases not matched to a gene: 4. The CDR3 has 13 amino acids. The germline V gene has CDR1 DFQATT and CDR2 SNEGSKA (reference sequence). The DNA of the CDR3 is TGCAGTGCTAGACAGGGGGCGTCGGATACGCAGTATTTT. It codes for CSARQGASDTQYF.

Only a few counts were recorded for this clonotype. This sequence joins TRBV27 and TRBJ2-2; D not certain. V was pared by 6 bases and J by 0 bases, with 11 bases between. The germline gives CDR1 MNHEY, CDR2 SMNVEV (reference sequence). This CDR3 has 15 amino acids. The chain's CDR3 is CASSLGMTNTGELFF. The CDR3 region has the DNA TGTGCCAGCAGCCTAGGGATGACGAACACCGGGGAGCTGTTTTTT.